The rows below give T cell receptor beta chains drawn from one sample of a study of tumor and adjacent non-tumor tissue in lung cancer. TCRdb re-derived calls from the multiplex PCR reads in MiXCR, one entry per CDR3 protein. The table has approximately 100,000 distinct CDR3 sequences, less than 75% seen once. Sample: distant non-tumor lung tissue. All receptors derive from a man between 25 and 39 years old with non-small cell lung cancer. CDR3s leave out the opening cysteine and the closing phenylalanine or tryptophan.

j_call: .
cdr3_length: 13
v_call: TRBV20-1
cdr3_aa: SARGGGGLHQPQY

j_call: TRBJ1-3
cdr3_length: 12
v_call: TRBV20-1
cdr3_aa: RARTGLAGDTIY

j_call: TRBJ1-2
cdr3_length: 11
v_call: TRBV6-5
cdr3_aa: ASSQNQGTGYT

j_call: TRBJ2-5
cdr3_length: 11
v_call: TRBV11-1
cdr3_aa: ASSGTFRETQY

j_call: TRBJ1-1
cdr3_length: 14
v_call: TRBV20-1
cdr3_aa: SDPSAGRVLKTEAF

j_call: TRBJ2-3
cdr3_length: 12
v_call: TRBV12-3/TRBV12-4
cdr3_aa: TSSGRLTTDTQY

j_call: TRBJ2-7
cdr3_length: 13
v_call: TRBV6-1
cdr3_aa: TNTPYGQIADEQY

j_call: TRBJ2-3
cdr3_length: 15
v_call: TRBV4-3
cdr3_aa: ASSQDGSGASTGTPY

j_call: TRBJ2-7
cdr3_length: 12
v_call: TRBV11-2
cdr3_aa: ASGESGGGYEQY

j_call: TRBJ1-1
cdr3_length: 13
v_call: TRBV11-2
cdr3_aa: ASSFGGAANTEAF

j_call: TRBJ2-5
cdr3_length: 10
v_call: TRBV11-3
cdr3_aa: ASSLEGETHN

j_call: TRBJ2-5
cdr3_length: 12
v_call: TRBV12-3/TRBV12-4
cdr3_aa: ASSNLAYQETQY

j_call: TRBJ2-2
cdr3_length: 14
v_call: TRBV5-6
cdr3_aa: ASSLDVTGNTGELF

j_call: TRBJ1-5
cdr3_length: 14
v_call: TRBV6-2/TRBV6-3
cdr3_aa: ASRTPDRRPHQPQH

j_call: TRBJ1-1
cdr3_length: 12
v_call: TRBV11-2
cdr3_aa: ARSSVLLNTEAF

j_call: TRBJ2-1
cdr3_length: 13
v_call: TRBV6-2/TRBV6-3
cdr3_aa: ASSLQTNRDNVQF

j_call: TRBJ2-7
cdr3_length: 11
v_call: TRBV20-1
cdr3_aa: CARSSGGYKQY

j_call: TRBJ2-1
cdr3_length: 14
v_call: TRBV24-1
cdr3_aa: AISDLLGPSYNAQF

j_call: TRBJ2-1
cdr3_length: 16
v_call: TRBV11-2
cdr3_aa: ASSLVWGAGVDYNEQF

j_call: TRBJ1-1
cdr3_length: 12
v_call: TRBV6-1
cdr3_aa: ASTEGRVNTEAF

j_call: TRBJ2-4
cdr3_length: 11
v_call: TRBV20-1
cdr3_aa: NARTGSKNIQY

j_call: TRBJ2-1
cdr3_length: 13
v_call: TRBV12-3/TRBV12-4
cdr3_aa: ASSLEGLAHNEQF

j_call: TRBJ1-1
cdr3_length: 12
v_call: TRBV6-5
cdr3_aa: ASSRTGVRTEAF

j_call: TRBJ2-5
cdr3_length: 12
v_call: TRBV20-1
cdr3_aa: SAPIARLIETQY

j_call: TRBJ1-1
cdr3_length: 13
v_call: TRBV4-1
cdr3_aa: ASSPRGQGSTEAY

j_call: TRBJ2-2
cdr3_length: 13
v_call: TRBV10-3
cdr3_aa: AISRDRVVTGELF

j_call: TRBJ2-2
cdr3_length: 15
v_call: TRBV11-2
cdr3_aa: ASRPGLAGELTGELF

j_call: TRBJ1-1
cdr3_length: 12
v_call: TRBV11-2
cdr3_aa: ASSPQTPGTEAF

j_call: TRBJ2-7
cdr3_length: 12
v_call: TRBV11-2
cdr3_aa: ASSRGTGAFEQY